This T cell receptor beta chain derives from a study of technical replicates of blood from a handful of donors. Only in-frame clones appear in the TCRdb table, and some are missing; sequencing was by immunoSEQ multiplex PCR. The table records more than 75,000 clones, roughly 92% of them present only once. This clonotype originated in a human donor in good health. Sequencing was done on a sample of T cells isolated from PBMCs.

CDR3 bases: TGTGCCAGCAGCTCCCGGGGGGCGGTTGGCAATCAGCCCCAGCATTTT. Amino acid sequence: CASSSRGAVGNQPQHF. V gene TRBV5-6 combines with J gene TRBJ1-5; weak D call: TRBD1 (6 bases). V lost 3 bases to trimming and J lost 2 bases, with 15 bases between them. This CDR3 is built from 16 residues. Germline V gives CDR1 SGHDT, CDR2 YYEEEE.